This T cell receptor beta chain came from a study of spatial heterogeneity in lung cancer. Notes on the study in general: Counts that tracked tumor mutation counts were those of expanded intratumoral alpha and beta TCRs.

This CDR3 has 16 amino acids. The V end was cut by 1 base, the J end by 4 bases, with 13 bases between. Looked up from germline, CDR1 is SGHVS and CDR2 is FNYEAQ. Ten or more counts support this clonotype. Its target is not known. TCRdb reprocessed the 5' RACE reads with MiXCR, giving one entry per CDR3 protein. This sample carries over 15,000 distinct CDR3 sequences, 5.5% to 8% of them seen once, and the ten largest clones take about 4%. The time point is: sample taken at primary tumor resection. The study sequenced unsorted whole RNA from tumor, nontumor lung or frozen PBMC. The TCR was taken from a female donor with early-stage non-small cell lung cancer. The sequencing here drew on lung tumor tissue, taken at surgery. The rearrangement uses TRBV7-6 and TRBJ2-2; D possibly matches TRBD1 or TRBD2 (5 bases each). CDR3 DNA sequence: TGTGCCAGCAGCTTAGTCCCGAGGGGCCGCACCGGGGAGCTGTTTTTT. Amino acids: CASSLVPRGRTGELFF.